The 27 T cell receptor beta chains in this list originate from one sample, sequenced in a study of blood T cell repertoires in COVID-19 (dated by TCRdb to the early 2020s). The library was obtained by the immunoSEQ multiplex PCR assay. The immuneACCESS repertoire file appears here via TCRdb, limited to in-frame rearrangements. These files lack a portion of the clones; in checked studies, under half of the deficit traces to unresolved V genes, and the cause of the others is not known. This sample is represented by roughly 260,000 clones; 87% of them were singletons. The ten largest make up around 6% of the sample. Sequenced sample: PBMCs or T cells enriched from blood (not recorded which). The receptors come from a woman in her twenties or thirties with acute COVID-19.

This sequence joins TRBV10-3 and TRBJ2-7; possible D gene TRBD1, 7 bases. Germline values: CDR1 ENHRY, CDR2 SYGVKD. This CDR3 comprises 13 residues. V was clipped by 5 bases and J by 6 bases, with 14 bases between them. This CDR3 reads CAISLTGTPEQYF. CDR3 DNA: TGTGCCATCAGTTTGACAGGGACTCCCGAGCAGTACTTC.

The chain carries TRBV7-3 and TRBJ2-2; 8 bases fit TRBD1. After removal of 2 bases from V and 4 bases from J, the junction contained 6 bases not matched to a gene. The CDR3 is made up of 16 amino acids. CDR1 SGHTA and CDR2 FQGTGA come from the germline V gene. The CDR3 nucleotides read TGTGCCAGCAGCTTAGGACAGGGAATCGGCACCGGGGAGCTGTTTTTT. Translating it yields CASSLGQGIGTGELFF.

This chain links TRBV13 with TRBJ2-7; 8 positions agree with TRBD2. The CDR3 is made up of 15 amino acids. CDR1 is PRHDT and CDR2 is FYEKMQ in the germline V gene (reference sequence). V shed 2 bases and J 2 bases; nucleotides not matched to a gene: 5. The CDR3 nucleotides read TGTGCCAGCAGCTTACAGCGGGGGCTAGCCTACGAGCAGTACTTC. Protein sequence: CASSLQRGLAYEQYF.

This clone is a singleton in its sample. J is TRBJ1-1 and V is TRBV21-1. TRBV21-1 is termed a pseudogene. The CDR3 is 17 residues long. For the CDR3, the DNA is TGTGCCAGCAGCAAAGCGTTTCCGGATTGGAGGGGAACTGAAGCTTTCTTT. Protein product: CASSKAFPDWRGTEAFF.

The gene calls are TRBV6-5 and TRBJ1-1; TRBD1 is a possible D gene (6 bases). Germline CDR1 MNHEY, CDR2 SVGAGI. There are 14 residues in the CDR3. Trimming removed 7 bases from V and 1 base from J, with 13 bases in between. CDR3 in DNA: TGTGCCAGCACTCGACGACAGGCGAACACTGAAGCTTTCTTT. Translating it yields CASTRRQANTEAFF.

This CDR3 is CASSLVSGDSDTQYF. The DNA of the CDR3 is TGCGCCAGCAGCTTGGTTAGCGGGGACTCAGATACGCAGTATTTT. V and J are TRBV5-1 and TRBJ2-3; 8 nucleotides match TRBD2. CDR3 length: 15 amino acids. J lost 4 bases, V lost 0 bases, and 4 bases had no gene match. Germline values: CDR1 SGHRS, CDR2 YFSETQ.

The chain carries TRBV18 and TRBJ2-1, with 10 positions matching TRBD1. The V gene end was trimmed by 6 bases and the J gene end by 10 bases; junction bases not matched to a gene: 18. This CDR3 region has 17 residues. Germline CDR1 and CDR2: KGHSH and LQKENI. CDR3 bases: TGTGCCAGCTCGCCAAAAGGCCCCGGACAGGGGGGCCTGGAGCAGTTCTTC. This encodes CASSPKGPGQGGLEQFF.

This chain joins TRBV6-6 and TRBJ1-1; D unresolved. Trimming cost V 10 bases and J 1 base, with 10 bases left between them. This CDR3 has 12 residues. Looked up from germline, CDR1 is MNHNY and CDR2 is SVGAGI (reference sequence). The chain's CDR3 is CATKIENTEAFF. The CDR3 DNA is TGTGCCACCAAGATAGAGAACACTGAAGCTTTCTTT.

The J gene is TRBJ2-1, the V gene TRBV9; TRBD1 aligns across 8 bases. CDR3 length: 15 amino acids. The junction had 9 bases not matched to a gene; V was cut back by 0 bases and J by 10 bases. Looked up from germline, CDR1 is SGDLS and CDR2 is YYNGEE. The CDR3 spells CASSVAGTQGGEQFF. CDR3 nucleotides: TGTGCCAGCAGCGTAGCGGGGACACAGGGGGGAGAGCAGTTCTTC.

The chain employs TRBV6-5 and TRBJ2-1, with 10 bases fitting TRBD1. The CDR3 contains 15 residues. The trim removed 0 bases at V and 8 bases at J, leaving 4 bases unmatched. The germline V gene has CDR1 MNHEY and CDR2 SVGAGI. CDR3 nucleotides: TGTGCCAGCAGTTACTCCGGGACAGGGGACCATGAGCAGTTCTTC. Amino acid sequence: CASSYSGTGDHEQFF.

The genes are TRBV24-1 and TRBJ2-1; the match to TRBD2 covers 11 bases. There are 16 residues in the CDR3. The V gene's germline CDR1 is KGHDR and CDR2 SFDVKD. The V gene end was trimmed by 4 bases and the J gene end by 6 bases; junction bases not matched to a gene: 7. This chain's CDR3 is CATSEHSGGAGNEQFF. In nucleotides, the CDR3 is TGTGCCACCAGTGAACATAGCGGGGGGGCGGGCAATGAGCAGTTCTTC.

This clone was seen once. The chain recombines TRBV28 with TRBJ1-4, with TRBD1 matching 8 bases. J lost 5 bases, V lost 2 bases, and 10 bases had no gene match. This CDR3 is 17 amino acids long. CDR1 is MDHEN, CDR2 SYDVKM, per germline. The CDR3 DNA reads TGTGCCAGCAGTTTACCGACCGGACAGGGTCGAAATGAAAAACTGTTTTTT. Translating it yields CASSLPTGQGRNEKLFF.

The chain couples TRBV7-9 to TRBJ2-3; TRBD2 aligns across 10 bases. V shed 5 bases and J 5 bases; nucleotides not matched to a gene: 13. The germline CDR1 and CDR2 sequences are SEHNR and FQNEAQ (reference sequence). CDR3 length: 17 amino acids. This CDR3 reads CASSLGGAGGPGDTQYF. The CDR3 DNA sequence: TGTGCCAGCAGCCTAGGGGGAGCGGGGGGGCCAGGAGATACGCAGTATTTT.

V gene TRBV7-8 combines with J gene TRBJ2-3, with D uncertain. Deletions cut 5 bases from V and 6 bases from J, with 12 bases between. Per the germline V gene, CDR1 is SGHVS and CDR2 is FQNEAQ. CDR3 length equals 13 residues. CDR3 nucleotide sequence: TGTGCCAGCAGCCACAGTTTGTCTGATACGCAGTATTTT. It yields the protein CASSHSLSDTQYF.

This chain joins TRBV19 and TRBJ2-2; TRBD2 matches 9 bases. With 8 bases clipped from V and 4 bases from J, the junction kept 11 bases outside the gene matches. The CDR3 extends over 16 amino acids. Germline lookup yields CDR1 LNHDA and CDR2 SQIVND (reference sequence). Written as DNA, the CDR3 is TGTGCCAGTGAGGAATTAGCGGGGGACCTCACCGGGGAGCTGTTTTTT. Protein sequence: CASEELAGDLTGELFF.

As to this clone: Different DNA sequences within this sample yield the same CDR3. The chain recombines TRBV2 with TRBJ1-1, with D hard to call. Germline CDR1 reads SNHLY; CDR2 reads FYNNEI. V dropped 8 bases and J dropped 5 bases, with 9 bases sitting between them. The CDR3 covers 11 residues. The CDR3 reads CASRGGTEAFF. CDR3 DNA sequence: TGTGCCAGCCGGGGAGGGACTGAAGCTTTCTTT.

The CDR3 is CAISVTSGHGELFF. CDR3 nucleotides: TGTGCCATCAGTGTGACTAGCGGGCACGGGGAGCTGTTTTTT. This chain connects TRBV10-3 to TRBJ2-2, with 10 bases identical to TRBD2. The J segment lost 7 bases and the V segment lost 4 bases, leaving 3 bases of the junction unmatched. This CDR3 has 14 amino acids. Germline CDR1 ENHRY, CDR2 SYGVKD.

The rearrangement links TRBV27 to TRBJ2-7; 9 bases are a match to TRBD2. Per the germline V gene, CDR1 is MNHEY and CDR2 is SMNVEV (reference sequence). Trimming removed 2 bases from V and 3 bases from J; junction bases left unmatched: 2. This CDR3 comprises 14 residues. The CDR3 protein is CASSLAGGRYEQYF. CDR3 sequence (DNA): TGTGCCAGCAGTTTAGCGGGGGGGCGCTACGAGCAGTACTTC.

This chain links TRBV19 with TRBJ2-5, with D maybe TRBD2 (5 bases). In germline, CDR1 is LNHDA, CDR2 SQIVND (reference sequence). V was clipped by 6 bases and J by 2 bases, with 13 bases between them. The CDR3 runs 14 residues. Here the CDR3 reads CASSRTGSQETQYF. In DNA, the CDR3 is TGTGCCAGTAGCCGCACGGGGTCACAAGAGACCCAGTACTTC.

The CDR3 sequence is CASSHLAGGPPYNEQFF. CDR3 DNA sequence: TGTGCCAGCAGCCACCTAGCGGGGGGGCCTCCTTACAATGAGCAGTTCTTC. The chain couples TRBV7-2 to TRBJ2-1, with 12 bases matching TRBD2. This CDR3 has 17 amino acids. The junction had 9 bases not matched to a gene; V was cut back by 5 bases and J by 4 bases. In germline, CDR1 is SGHTA, CDR2 FQGNSA.

The CDR3 reads CASSLQLNTEAFF. The CDR3 DNA is TGTGCCAGTAGTTTACAGTTGAACACTGAAGCTTTCTTT. V gene TRBV19 combines with J gene TRBJ1-1, with D unclear. With 5 bases removed from V and 0 bases from J, the gap between germline ends came to 7 bases. This CDR3 spans 13 amino acids. Germline assignment: CDR1 LNHDA and CDR2 SQIVND (reference sequence). Based on the CDR3 plus reference TRBV19 and TRBJ1-1, the full variable domain is DGGITQSPKYLFRKEGQNVTLSCEQNLNHDAMYWYRQDPGQGLRLIYYSQIVNDFQKGDIAEGYSVSREKKESFPLTVTSAQKNPTAFYLCASSLQLNTEAFFGQGTRLTVV.

The chain combines TRBV3-1 (or the pseudogene TRBV3-2) with TRBJ2-7, with D possibly matching TRBD1 (5 bases). Germline assignment: CDR1 LGHDT and CDR2 YNNKEL (reference sequence). V lost 1 base and J 0 bases, leaving 10 bases between the germline ends. This CDR3 region has 15 residues. The CDR3 region is CASSQGRQPSYEQYF. The CDR3 coding sequence is TGTGCCAGCAGCCAAGGTAGACAGCCCTCCTACGAGCAGTACTTC.

The chain is built from TRBV7-9 and TRBJ2-1; D is unresolved. The V end was cut by 0 bases, the J end by 5 bases, with 5 bases between. CDR1 and CDR2 from the germline V gene are SEHNR and FQNEAQ (reference sequence). The length of the CDR3 is 13 residues. The CDR3 protein is CASSLAVDNEQFF. The DNA for the CDR3 is TGTGCCAGCAGCTTAGCGGTAGACAATGAGCAGTTCTTC. Full variable domain (remainder filled in from reference TRBV7-9 and TRBJ2-1): DTGVSQNPRHKITKRGQNVTFRCDPISEHNRLYWYRQTLGQGPEFLTYFQNEAQLEKSRLLSDRFSAERPKGSFSTLEIQRTEQGDSAMYLCASSLAVDNEQFFGPGTRLTVL.

For this clone: Other DNA sequences in this specimen translate into the identical CDR3. The chain links TRBV2 to TRBJ2-3; TRBD2 matches at 8 bases. Germline CDR1 SNHLY, CDR2 FYNNEI. CDR3 size: 15 residues. The junction had 4 bases not matched to a gene; V was cut back by 2 bases and J by 3 bases. The CDR3 sequence: CASSESGGGTDTQYF. The CDR3 coding sequence is TGTGCCAGCAGTGAATCTGGCGGGGGGACAGATACGCAGTATTTT.

This chain connects TRBV6-5 to TRBJ1-6; TRBD1 matches 9 bases. Germline V gene data show CDR1 as MNHEY and CDR2 as SVGAGI. The ends lost 8 bases at V and 6 bases at J; junction bases unmatched: 8. This CDR3 has 15 amino acids. The CDR3 bases are TGTGCCAGCTCAGAACCGGGACAGGGTAATTCACCCCTCCACTTT. Translating gives CASSEPGQGNSPLHF.

The CDR3, as DNA: TGTGCCAGTAGCTCCCACGGGGGAGCAAACCAAGAGACCCAGTACTTC. Translated, it gives CASSSHGGANQETQYF. The V call is TRBV19, the J call TRBJ2-5; weak D call: TRBD2 (6 bases). Trimming left V 6 bases short and J 0 bases short, with 17 bases between. The CDR3 totals 16 residues. Germline V CDR1 and CDR2: LNHDA, SQIVND (reference sequence).

A single count supports this clone. V gene TRBV30 combines with J gene TRBJ2-3; TRBD2 aligns across 10 bases. CDR1 is GTSNPN, CDR2 SVGIG, per germline (reference sequence). The CDR3 spans 14 residues. The CDR3 DNA follows: TGTGCTCGAAGAGGAAGCGGGGGGGCAGATACGCAGTATTTT. Amino acid sequence: CARRGSGGADTQYF.